The 25 T cell receptor beta chains below come from one sample, sequenced in a study of identical twins. Via MiXCR, TCRdb re-called the 5' RACE reads, giving one row per CDR3 protein. The data contain 1,800,000 or so distinct CDR3 sequences, 32% of them singletons. Sequencing was performed on cord blood. Receptors were obtained from a newborn girl in good health.

This clonotype has more than one count but fewer than ten. V gene TRBV10-2 combines with J gene TRBJ2-7; 11 positions agree with TRBD1. This CDR3 has 15 amino acids. V dropped 10 bases and J dropped 3; count of bases not matched to a gene: 11. Germline values: CDR1 WSHSY, CDR2 SAAADI. The CDR3 region has the DNA TGCGCCACCAAAACGACCGGGACAGGGGGCTACGAGCAGTACTTC. This sequence encodes CATKTTGTGGYEQYF.

The J gene is TRBJ2-7, the V gene TRBV20-1, with D unclear. This CDR3 comprises 13 residues. The V end lost 2 bases, the J end lost 5 bases, and 13 bases lay between the germline ends. Germline V CDR1 and CDR2: DFQATT, SNEGSKA (reference sequence). In DNA, the CDR3 is TGCAGTGCTAGAAACCCCAGGCCGGACGAGCAGTACTTC. Encoded protein: CSARNPRPDEQYF.

Written as DNA, the CDR3 is TGCGCCAGCAGCCAGTCGGGACTTGAAAAACTGTTTTTT. This translates into CASSQSGLEKLFF. V usage is TRBV4-1 and J usage is TRBJ1-4; D is perhaps TRBD1 (5 bases). There are 13 residues in the CDR3. Trimming removed 3 bases from V and 7 bases from J, with 9 bases in between. Germline loops: CDR1 MGHRA, CDR2 YSYEKL.

Here the CDR3 reads CSVSDDYNEKLFF. The CDR3 nucleotides read TGCAGCGTTTCGGACGACTATAATGAAAAACTGTTTTTT. This chain joins TRBV29-1 and TRBJ1-4; D remains ambiguous. V shed 5 bases and J shed 4 bases, with 11 bases lying between them. The CDR3 totals 13 residues. Per germline, CDR1 SQVTM and CDR2 ANQGSEA.

This clonotype appeared a single time. This chain links TRBV7-2 with TRBJ2-3; 10 bases fit TRBD1. The junction had 9 bases not matched to a gene; V was cut back by 5 bases and J by 4 bases. The CDR3 is 16 amino acids. Germline V gives CDR1 SGHTA, CDR2 FQGNSA. This CDR3 is CASSLRRQGAADTQYF. The CDR3, as DNA: TGTGCCAGCAGCCTCCGTAGACAGGGGGCGGCAGATACGCAGTATTTT. The entire variable domain, with the rest obtained from reference TRBV7-2 and TRBJ2-3, is as follows: GAGVSQSPSNKVTEKGKDVELRCDPISGHTALYWYRQSLGQGLEFLIYFQGNSAPDKSGLPSDRFSAERTGGSVSTLTIQRTQQEDSAVYLCASSLRRQGAADTQYFGPGTRLTVL.

Only a few counts were recorded for this clonotype. The V gene is TRBV2, the J gene TRBJ1-2, with no clear D. Germline CDR1 SNHLY, CDR2 FYNNEI. The CDR3 loop spans 15 amino acids. V lost 4 bases and J 0 bases, leaving 12 bases between the germline ends. For the CDR3, the DNA is TGTGCCAGCAGTGTTTCCAGGTCAGCTAACTATGGCTACACCTTC. Amino acids: CASSVSRSANYGYTF.

This clonotype came up a few times. This chain uses TRBV12-3 or TRBV12-4 with TRBJ2-4; a weak D match, TRBD1 (5 bases). The CDR3 contains 15 residues. The V end lost 0 bases, the J end lost 1 base, and 7 bases lay between the germline ends. The CDR3: CASSLAPGAKNIQYF. CDR3 coding DNA: TGTGCCAGCAGTTTAGCGCCAGGGGCCAAAAACATTCAGTACTTC.

This clonotype was detected only once. This chain uses TRBV10-3 with TRBJ1-5, with TRBD1 matching over 7 bases. The CDR3 length is 14 residues. Germline V gene sequence: CDR1 ENHRY, CDR2 SYGVKD. The V segment lost 7 bases and the J segment 2 bases; nucleotides outside the gene matches: 5. The CDR3 loop is CAITDRAGNQPQHF. In DNA form, the CDR3 reads TGTGCCATCACTGACAGGGCGGGCAATCAGCCCCAGCATTTT.

This clonotype was recorded at least ten times. The chain has TRBV10-3 and TRBJ2-5; D is perhaps TRBD2 (6 bases). V was clipped by 10 bases and J by 1 base, with 10 bases between them. Germline V gives CDR1 ENHRY, CDR2 SYGVKD. The CDR3 loop spans 12 amino acids. The CDR3 sequence is CATGTFQETQYF. CDR3 coding DNA: TGTGCCACGGGGACTTTCCAAGAGACCCAGTACTTC.

The gene calls are TRBV2 and TRBJ1-1, with 7 nucleotides matching TRBD1. Germline values: CDR1 SNHLY, CDR2 FYNNEI. This CDR3 comprises 20 residues. V shed 4 bases, J shed 6 bases, and the junction held 26 bases outside the gene matches. This chain's CDR3 is CASSGTRERGLSLVSAEAFF. For the CDR3, the DNA is TGTGCCAGCAGTGGCACGCGGGAAAGGGGGCTTTCTCTGGTCTCTGCTGAAGCTTTCTTT.

This clonotype has ten or more counts. The gene calls are TRBV11-2 and TRBJ1-5, with unresolved D. This CDR3 is 15 amino acids long. Germline assignment: CDR1 SGHAT and CDR2 FQNNGV. Trimming left V 1 base short and J 0 bases short, with 7 bases between. This CDR3 reads CASSLGPYSNQPQHF. The DNA of the CDR3 is TGTGCCAGCAGCTTAGGACCCTATAGCAATCAGCCCCAGCATTTT.

The chain uses TRBV12-3 or TRBV12-4 and TRBJ1-1; tentative D call: TRBD1 (6 bases). This CDR3 is 15 amino acids long. The ends were cut back, 0 bases at V and 5 bases at J, with 13 bases in the middle. CDR3 sequence: CASSLAGGVPTEAFF. The CDR3 DNA follows: TGTGCCAGCAGTTTAGCAGGGGGGGTCCCTACTGAAGCTTTCTTT.

The table lists this clonotype with a few counts. This rearrangement joins TRBV7-8 to TRBJ2-1, with 9 bases identical to TRBD2. The tail of the sequence fits TRBJ2-7 better, so the J call may be wrong. CDR3 length: 15 amino acids. Germline V gene data show CDR1 as SGHVS and CDR2 as FQNEAQ. CDR3 region: CASSVSGSPYNEQYF. The CDR3 DNA reads as TGTGCCAGCAGCGTTAGCGGGAGCCCCTACAATGAGCAGTACTTC.

In the case of this clonotype: One base away lies a much larger clone, so this may be a sequencing read error. The chain employs TRBV7-9 and TRBJ2-7, with 11 positions matching TRBD2. J gave up 5 bases and V 3 bases, and 3 bases lay outside the gene matches. Germline V gene data show CDR1 as SEHNR and CDR2 as FQNEAQ (reference sequence). The CDR3 runs 14 residues. CDR3 bases: TGTGCCAGCAGCTTGACTAGCGGGATAAACGAGCAGTACTTC. This sequence encodes CASSLTSGINEQYF.

This clonotype showed up just a few times. This chain links TRBV24-1 with TRBJ1-1; D unresolved. Germline assignment: CDR1 KGHDR and CDR2 SFDVKD. This CDR3 region has 11 residues. Trimming removed 5 bases from V and 9 bases from J, with 9 bases in between. CDR3 amino acids: CATSGGGQAFF. The DNA of the CDR3 is TGTGCCACCAGTGGGGGAGGACAAGCTTTCTTT.

V usage is TRBV24-1 and J usage is TRBJ2-1, with 7 bases matching TRBD2. J was trimmed by 2 bases and V by 2 bases; bases with no gene match: 5. The V gene's germline CDR1 is KGHDR and CDR2 SFDVKD. This CDR3 comprises 16 residues. The CDR3 nucleotides are TGTGCCACCAGTGATTCGTGGGAGGGCGCCTACAATGAGCAGTTCTTC. Translation: CATSDSWEGAYNEQFF.

This clonotype has ten or more counts. This chain links TRBV29-1 with TRBJ2-7, with TRBD1 matching 7 bases. V lost 7 bases to trimming and J lost 3 bases; unmatched junction nucleotides: 6. CDR3 length equals 12 residues. CDR1 and CDR2 from the germline V gene are SQVTM and ANQGSEA. The CDR3 region is CSGKTGSYEQYF. The CDR3 DNA follows: TGCAGCGGCAAGACAGGGAGCTACGAGCAGTACTTC.

The chain couples TRBV4-1 to TRBJ2-1, with a weak D call TRBD1 (5 bases). The CDR3 has 15 amino acids. Trimming left V 3 bases short and J 8 bases short, with 17 bases between. Germline-derived CDR1 and CDR2 are MGHRA and YSYEKL. In DNA form, the CDR3 reads TGCGCCAGCAGCCACGAGGCTACCAGGGTCTATGAGCAGTTCTTC. Translated: CASSHEATRVYEQFF.

V gene TRBV27 combines with J gene TRBJ2-7, with D possibly being TRBD2 (5 bases). Germline CDR1 reads MNHEY; CDR2 reads SMNVEV (reference sequence). The CDR3 runs to 15 residues. The V end was cut by 4 bases, the J end by 3 bases, with 16 bases between. The CDR3 bases are TGTGCCAGCAGTTGGAACAGAGCCCGGGGCTACGAGCAGTACTTC. Its protein product is CASSWNRARGYEQYF.

This clonotype has a handful of counts. V and J are TRBV7-2 and TRBJ2-7; no firm D call. The V and J ends lost 2 bases and 0 bases respectively, with 11 bases between them. Germline V gene lookup returns CDR1 SGHTA and CDR2 FQGNSA. This CDR3 is 15 amino acids long. Here the CDR3 reads CASSLIGPGSYEQYF. The DNA for the CDR3 is TGTGCCAGCAGCTTAATAGGACCAGGCTCCTACGAGCAGTACTTC.

CDR3 coding DNA: TGTGCCATCAGTGTCACAGGGTCGGGGGAAAAACTGTTTTTT. Its translation is CAISVTGSGEKLFF. J is TRBJ1-4 and V is TRBV10-3; tentatively, D is TRBD1 (6 bases). V was cut by 4 bases and J by 8 bases, with 14 bases left in between. The CDR3 covers 14 residues. The germline CDR1 and CDR2 sequences are ENHRY and SYGVKD.

The chain couples TRBV3-1 to TRBJ2-3; TRBD2 matches at 12 bases. CDR1 and CDR2 (germline): LGHDT, YNNKEL (reference sequence). J was trimmed by 8 bases and V by 4 bases; bases with no gene match: 13. CDR3 size: 17 residues. The CDR3 is CASSPSTSGRVIGTQYF. The CDR3 DNA reads as TGTGCCAGCAGCCCCTCGACTAGCGGGAGAGTTATAGGTACGCAGTATTTT.

In DNA form, the CDR3 reads TGCAGCGAGGGACAGGGCGATATGGGCTACACCTTC. It yields the protein CSEGQGDMGYTF. The chain is built from TRBV29-1 and TRBJ1-2, with 9 positions matching TRBD1. CDR3 length equals 12 residues. V was clipped by 7 bases and J by 8 bases; unmatched bases: 8. Per germline, CDR1 SQVTM and CDR2 ANQGSEA.

This clonotype occurred once. The rearrangement uses TRBV7-2 and TRBJ2-3, with 7 bases fitting TRBD2. The germline CDR1 and CDR2 sequences are SGHTA and FQGNSA. The V gene end was trimmed by 3 bases and the J gene end by 7 bases; junction bases not matched to a gene: 4. This CDR3 spans 13 amino acids. In DNA, the CDR3 is TGTGCCAGCAGCTTCCGGGGGGTGAATACGCAGTATTTT. As protein: CASSFRGVNTQYF.

This chain connects TRBV5-1 to TRBJ2-1, with a weak D call TRBD1 (5 bases). V lost 0 bases and J lost 6, with 7 bases in between. Germline V gene sequence: CDR1 SGHRS, CDR2 YFSETQ. The CDR3 runs to 13 residues. For the CDR3, the DNA is TGCGCCAGCAGCTTGGAACAGGTCAATGAGCAGTTCTTC. It specifies CASSLEQVNEQFF.